This T cell receptor (beta chain) originates from a study of cytomegalovirus exposure and HLA in healthy donors. Study conclusions and caveats: Rarity held for most TCR sequences, but there were some public TCRs that occurred in many donors. Certain indistinguishable V segments, among them TRBV6-2 and TRBV6-3, were excluded.

The PCR ran on 60 Vbeta and 13 Jbeta primers. Authors' analysis steps: Around 9.9 million shared chains were among the 80 million or so unique TCR beta chains that a later analysis counted. Here immunoSEQ multiplex PCR was the method, and the copy in TCRdb shows in-frame clones only, minus some. V and J calls and clone size are as listed in that table; D and trimming were resolved from the DNA. The sample data list 100,000 to 150,000 clones. Of note for this clone: Its antigen is as yet unknown.

Per the germline V gene, CDR1 is SGHNT and CDR2 is YYREEE (reference sequence). The CDR3 runs 15 residues. V was cut by 0 bases and J by 0 bases, with 8 bases left in between. The clonotype was recovered from a man aged 30 to 39 in good health and CMV-seronegative. Sequencing input: PBMCs. V gene TRBV5-4 combines with J gene TRBJ2-3; possibly TRBD1 for D (6 bases). CDR3 loop: CASSLGTVSTDTQYF. CDR3 DNA: TGTGCCAGCAGCTTGGGGACAGTAAGCACAGATACGCAGTATTTT.